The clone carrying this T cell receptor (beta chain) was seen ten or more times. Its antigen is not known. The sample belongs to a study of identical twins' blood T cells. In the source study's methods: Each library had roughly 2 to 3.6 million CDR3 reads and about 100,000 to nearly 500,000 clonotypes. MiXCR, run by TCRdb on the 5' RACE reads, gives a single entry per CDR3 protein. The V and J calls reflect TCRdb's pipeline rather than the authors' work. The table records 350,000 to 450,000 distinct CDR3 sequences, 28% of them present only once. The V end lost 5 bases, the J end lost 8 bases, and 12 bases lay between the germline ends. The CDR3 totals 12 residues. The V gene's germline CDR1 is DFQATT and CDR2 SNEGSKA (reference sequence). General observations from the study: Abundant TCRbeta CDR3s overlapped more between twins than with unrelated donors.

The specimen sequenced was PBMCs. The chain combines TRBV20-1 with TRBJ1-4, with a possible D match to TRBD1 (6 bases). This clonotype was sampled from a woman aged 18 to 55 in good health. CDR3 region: CSASGQPEKLFF. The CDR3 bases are TGCAGTGCTTCAGGACAGCCGGAAAAACTGTTTTTT.